This TCR beta chain was profiled in a study of T and B cells in COVID-19 patients. Study details: Median age was about 34 years in the recovered cohort and 67 years in the active-infection cohort. Notes on the study in general: Patients with COVID-19 reportedly showed strongly skewed T cell receptor beta variable and joining gene usage.

Per germline, CDR1 SGHKS and CDR2 YYEKEE (reference sequence). V lost 0 bases, J lost 2 bases, and 15 bases stayed unmatched. This CDR3 has 19 residues. From blood, about 240-500 ng of genomic DNA served as TRB template. TRB rearrangements were amplified by multiplex PCR with BIOMED2 TRB-A/B primers. TCRdb re-analysed the multiplex PCR reads in MiXCR, keeping a single row per CDR3 protein. The table includes about 8,000 distinct CDR3 sequences, over 25% detected once. This clonotype is labeled as medium-sized. Its antigen remains unknown. Specimen: blood. The sequence was collected from a human donor who had recovered from COVID-19. V and J are TRBV5-5 and TRBJ2-7, with 9 bases identical to TRBD2. CDR3 in amino acids: CASSLEFAGGVGRTYEQYF. CDR3 nucleotide sequence: TGTGCCAGCAGCTTGGAGTTCGCGGGGGGGGTTGGCCGTACCTACGAGCAGTACTTC.